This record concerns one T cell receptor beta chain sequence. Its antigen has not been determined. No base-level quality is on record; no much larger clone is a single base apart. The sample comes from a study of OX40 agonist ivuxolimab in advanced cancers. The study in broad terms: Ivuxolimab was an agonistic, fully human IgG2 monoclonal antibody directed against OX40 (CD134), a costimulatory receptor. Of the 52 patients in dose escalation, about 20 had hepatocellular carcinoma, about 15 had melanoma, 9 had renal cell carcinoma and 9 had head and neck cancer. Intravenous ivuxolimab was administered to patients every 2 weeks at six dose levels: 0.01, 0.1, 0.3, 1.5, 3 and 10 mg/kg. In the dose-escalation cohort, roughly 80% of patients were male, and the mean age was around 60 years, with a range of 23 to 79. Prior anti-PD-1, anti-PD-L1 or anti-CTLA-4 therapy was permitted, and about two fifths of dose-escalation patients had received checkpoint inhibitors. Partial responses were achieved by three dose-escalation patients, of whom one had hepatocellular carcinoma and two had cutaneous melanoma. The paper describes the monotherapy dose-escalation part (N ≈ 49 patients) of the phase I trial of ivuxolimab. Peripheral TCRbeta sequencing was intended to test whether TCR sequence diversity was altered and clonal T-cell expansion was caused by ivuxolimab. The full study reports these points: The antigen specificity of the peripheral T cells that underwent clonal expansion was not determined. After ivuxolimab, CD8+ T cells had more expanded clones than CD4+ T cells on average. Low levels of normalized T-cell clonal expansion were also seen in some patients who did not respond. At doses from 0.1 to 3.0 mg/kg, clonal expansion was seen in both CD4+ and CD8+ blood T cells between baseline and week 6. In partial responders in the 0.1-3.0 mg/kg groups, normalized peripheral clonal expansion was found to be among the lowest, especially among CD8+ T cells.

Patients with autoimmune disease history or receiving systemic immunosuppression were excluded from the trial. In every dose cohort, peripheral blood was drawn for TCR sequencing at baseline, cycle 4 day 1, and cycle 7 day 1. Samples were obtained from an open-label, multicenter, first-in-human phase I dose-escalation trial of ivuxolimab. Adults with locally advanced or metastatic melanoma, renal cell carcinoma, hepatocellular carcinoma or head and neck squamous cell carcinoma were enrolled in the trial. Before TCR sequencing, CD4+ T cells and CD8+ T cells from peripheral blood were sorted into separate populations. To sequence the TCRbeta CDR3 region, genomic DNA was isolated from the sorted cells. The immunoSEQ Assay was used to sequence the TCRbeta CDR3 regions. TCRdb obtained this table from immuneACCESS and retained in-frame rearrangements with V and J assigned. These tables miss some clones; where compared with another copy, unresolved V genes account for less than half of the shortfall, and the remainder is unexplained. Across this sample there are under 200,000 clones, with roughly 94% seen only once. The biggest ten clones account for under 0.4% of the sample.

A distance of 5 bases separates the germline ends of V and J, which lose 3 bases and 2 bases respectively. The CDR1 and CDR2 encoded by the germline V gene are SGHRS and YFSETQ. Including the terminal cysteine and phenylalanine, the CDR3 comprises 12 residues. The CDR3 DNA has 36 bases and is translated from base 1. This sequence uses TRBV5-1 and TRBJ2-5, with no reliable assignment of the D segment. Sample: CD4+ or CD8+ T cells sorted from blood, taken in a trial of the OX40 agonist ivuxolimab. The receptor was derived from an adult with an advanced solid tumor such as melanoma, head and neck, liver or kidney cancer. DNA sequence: TGCGCCAGCAGCTACACACAAGAGACCCAGTACTTC. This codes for CASSYTQETQYF.